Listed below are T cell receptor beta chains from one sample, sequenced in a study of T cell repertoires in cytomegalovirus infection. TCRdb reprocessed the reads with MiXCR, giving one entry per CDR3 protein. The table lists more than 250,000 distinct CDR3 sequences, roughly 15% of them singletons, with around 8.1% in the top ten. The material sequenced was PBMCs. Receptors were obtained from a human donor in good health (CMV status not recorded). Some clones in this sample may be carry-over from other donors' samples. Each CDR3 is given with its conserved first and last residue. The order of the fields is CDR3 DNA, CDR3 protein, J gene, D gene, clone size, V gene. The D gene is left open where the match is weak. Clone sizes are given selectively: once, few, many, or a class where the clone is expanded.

DNA: TGTGCCAGCAGCCGAGGACTAGCGGGGGGGCCTGCAGATACGCAGTATTTT
CDR3: CASSRGLAGGPADTQYF
J: TRBJ2-3
D: TRBD2
size: many
V: TRBV7-2

DNA: TGTGCCAGCAGGTATCTGAACTCCTACGAGCAGTACTTC
CDR3: CASRYLNSYEQYF
J: TRBJ2-7
D: -
size: many
V: TRBV6-2/TRBV6-3

DNA: TGTGCCAGCAGCTTAGCTGAAGGCGTCCCTAACTATGGCTACACCTTC
CDR3: CASSLAEGVPNYGYTF
J: TRBJ1-2
D: -
size: few
V: TRBV7-9

DNA: TGTGCCAGCACCTCGAAGCGGGAGGGCCCGAGTGCCTACAATGAGCAGTTCTTC
CDR3: CASTSKREGPSAYNEQFF
J: TRBJ2-1
D: TRBD2
size: few
V: TRBV5-4

DNA: TGTGCCAGCAGTCCACAGGGGGCCTATGGCTACACCTTC
CDR3: CASSPQGAYGYTF
J: TRBJ1-2
D: TRBD1
size: many
V: TRBV2

DNA: TGCAGTGCTAGTCGGGACAGGGGTGATCAGCCCCAGCATTTT
CDR3: CSASRDRGDQPQHF
J: TRBJ1-5
D: TRBD1
size: few
V: TRBV20-1

DNA: TGTGCCAGCAGGATGGGGGGGACGGGACTAGCGGCCAATGAGCAGTTCTTC
CDR3: CASRMGGTGLAANEQFF
J: TRBJ2-1
D: TRBD2
size: -
V: TRBV5-4

DNA: TGTGCCAGCAGGCCGCAGGCGACCTACGAGCAGTACTTC
CDR3: CASRPQATYEQYF
J: TRBJ2-7
D: -
size: -
V: TRBV27

DNA: TGCAGCGTAAACGTGGGGCTAGCGAGGGACAATGAGCAGTTCTTC
CDR3: CSVNVGLARDNEQFF
J: TRBJ2-1
D: -
size: -
V: TRBV29-1

DNA: TGTGCCAGCAGCTTAGAATTTTCTGAAGCTTTCTTT
CDR3: CASSLEFSEAFF
J: TRBJ1-1
D: -
size: many
V: TRBV7-2